The 20 T cell receptor beta chains below all came from one sample that was sequenced in a study of blood T cell repertoires in COVID-19. Profiling relied on immunoSEQ multiplex PCR, and the TCRdb table lists in-frame clones only, not all of them. The profile shows about 160,000 clones, 80% of them singletons. Material for sequencing was PBMCs or T cells enriched from blood (not recorded which). The receptors were gathered from a woman aged 60-75 years who had recovered from COVID-19.

This clone was counted a few times. The chain employs TRBV5-1 and TRBJ2-5, with 8 bases fitting TRBD2. V lost 5 bases and J lost 1; bases outside the gene matches: 7. Germline values: CDR1 SGHRS, CDR2 YFSETQ. The CDR3 loop spans 15 amino acids. CDR3 sequence: CASSQIAGGQETQYF. DNA of the CDR3: TGCGCCAGCAGTCAAATCGCGGGGGGCCAAGAGACCCAGTACTTC.

V gene TRBV19 combines with J gene TRBJ1-1; 8 positions match TRBD1. J lost 3 bases, V lost 6 bases, and 6 bases had no gene match. This CDR3 region has 14 residues. The germline V gene encodes CDR1 LNHDA and CDR2 SQIVND (reference sequence). The CDR3 coding sequence is TGTGCCAGTAGCTCTCAGGGGGCTTACACTGAAGCTTTCTTT. This encodes CASSSQGAYTEAFF.

This clone was seen only a few times. This chain's CDR3 is CASSMVQGYQYF. The CDR3 coding sequence is TGTGCCAGTAGTATGGTCCAGGGGTACCAGTACTTC. This chain joins TRBV19 and TRBJ2-5; tentative D call: TRBD1 (6 bases). V was shortened by 3 bases and J by 10 bases, with 12 bases between the two germline ends. The CDR3 runs 12 residues. The germline V gene encodes CDR1 LNHDA and CDR2 SQIVND (reference sequence).

The chain employs TRBV19 and TRBJ1-5; tentatively, D is TRBD1 (6 bases). Germline V gene data show CDR1 as LNHDA and CDR2 as SQIVND (reference sequence). This CDR3 contains 13 residues. V was clipped by 6 bases and J by 4 bases, with 10 bases between them. CDR3 sequence (DNA): TGTGCCAGTAGATACGACAGGAATCAGCCCCAGCATTTT. It encodes CASRYDRNQPQHF.

DNA of the CDR3: TGTGCCAGCAGCCGACTTCGGGAGACCCAGTACTTC. Residues: CASSRLRETQYF. The rearrangement links TRBV6-5 to TRBJ2-5, with unresolved D. Germline V gene data show CDR1 as MNHEY and CDR2 as SVGAGI. V lost 6 bases and J lost 5, with 10 bases in between. CDR3 size: 12 residues.

The rearrangement joins TRBV3-1 (or the pseudogene TRBV3-2) to TRBJ2-5; D might be TRBD2 (6 bases). The CDR3 covers 13 residues. The germline V gene has CDR1 LGHDT and CDR2 YNNKEL (reference sequence). Trimming removed 4 bases at V and 4 bases at J, with 10 bases between. The CDR3 DNA follows: TGTGCCAGCAGCCCGCGGGGAGGAGAGACCCAGTACTTC. Its translation is CASSPRGGETQYF.

The V and J genes are TRBV10-3 and TRBJ2-7; the D is unclear. The CDR3 contains 12 residues. CDR1 is ENHRY, CDR2 SYGVKD, per germline. Between the trimmed V and J ends, which lost 2 bases and 2 bases, there was a span of 4 bases. The CDR3 nucleotides read TGTGCCATCAGTGAGACTACCTACGAGCAGTACTTC. As protein: CAISETTYEQYF.

The V and J genes are TRBV7-2 and TRBJ2-1; the match to TRBD2 covers 11 bases. The V gene's germline CDR1 is SGHTA and CDR2 FQGNSA. The CDR3 has 15 amino acids. J gave up 7 bases and V 4 bases, and 6 bases lay outside the gene matches. The CDR3 spells CASSSTSGGLNEQFF. As DNA, the CDR3 is TGTGCCAGCAGCTCCACTAGCGGGGGCCTGAATGAGCAGTTCTTC.

The rearrangement links TRBV5-1 to TRBJ1-2; 11 bases agree with TRBD1. V was pared by 3 bases and J by 4 bases, with 11 bases of the junction left unmatched. CDR3 length: 17 amino acids. The germline CDR1 and CDR2 sequences are SGHRS and YFSETQ. The CDR3 spells CASSSGQGAQGGYGYTF. In DNA form, the CDR3 reads TGCGCCAGCAGCTCAGGACAGGGGGCGCAGGGGGGCTATGGCTACACCTTC.

V and J are TRBV24-1 and TRBJ2-4; 8 positions agree with TRBD1. Germline trimming cut 4 bases from V and 4 bases from J; bases unmatched to any gene: 11. The CDR3 totals 17 residues. Looked up from germline, CDR1 is KGHDR and CDR2 is SFDVKD. The CDR3 is CATSEGQGAGKKNIQYF. CDR3 DNA: TGTGCCACCAGTGAAGGACAGGGAGCGGGCAAGAAAAACATTCAGTACTTC.

This clone was picked up one time. This chain uses TRBV15 with TRBJ1-2; 9 positions match TRBD1. Germline values: CDR1 LNHNV, CDR2 YYDKDF (reference sequence). The ends lost 7 bases at V and 6 bases at J; junction bases unmatched: 3. There are 12 residues in the CDR3. The CDR3 spells CATTDRGDGYTF. The CDR3, as DNA: TGTGCCACCACGGACAGGGGAGATGGCTACACCTTC.

The chain couples TRBV2 to TRBJ2-7; D might be TRBD1 (6 bases). This CDR3 is 15 amino acids long. Germline-derived CDR1 and CDR2 are SNHLY and FYNNEI. Trimming took 1 base from V and 6 from J, leaving 16 bases between them. The CDR3 reads CASSEGDIVPAEQYF. The CDR3 DNA is TGTGCCAGCAGTGAAGGGGACATCGTCCCGGCCGAGCAGTACTTC.

The CDR3 loop reads CASSVAGGKDGYTF. In DNA, the CDR3 is TGTGCCAGCAGCGTAGCTGGGGGGAAAGATGGCTACACCTTC. This chain joins TRBV9 and TRBJ1-2, with a weak D call TRBD1 (5 bases). V lost 0 bases and J lost 6, with 12 bases in between. The CDR3 is 14 residues long. Germline V gives CDR1 SGDLS, CDR2 YYNGEE.

This clone was counted between two and nine times. The chain links TRBV30 to TRBJ2-5; the D gene is possibly TRBD2 (5 bases). Trimming stripped 0 bases from V and 5 bases from J, with 7 bases between. CDR3 length: 12 amino acids. Germline CDR1 reads GTSNPN; CDR2 reads SVGIG (reference sequence). CDR3 loop: CAWSVLGETQYF. CDR3 in DNA: TGTGCCTGGAGTGTACTAGGGGAGACCCAGTACTTC.

V usage is TRBV19 and J usage is TRBJ1-4; D remains unclear. The CDR3 extends over 14 amino acids. The V gene's germline CDR1 is LNHDA and CDR2 SQIVND (reference sequence). V was shortened by 8 bases and J by 8 bases, with 18 bases between the two germline ends. The DNA for the CDR3 is TGTGCCAGTGCTGTCGCGCCAATGAAAGAAAAACTGTTTTTT. Protein product: CASAVAPMKEKLFF.

The chain recombines TRBV3-1 (or the pseudogene TRBV3-2) with TRBJ2-5; TRBD1 might be the D (5 bases). Germline V gene lookup returns CDR1 LGHDT and CDR2 YNNKEL (reference sequence). This CDR3 region has 14 residues. The ends were cut back, 3 bases at V and 3 bases at J, with 11 bases in the middle. The CDR3 DNA follows: TGTGCCAGCAGCCAGGCCAGGGCCAAAGAGACCCAGTACTTC. Amino acids: CASSQARAKETQYF.

V is TRBV24-1 and J is TRBJ2-2; TRBD1 aligns across 7 bases. The CDR3 contains 14 residues. The germline V gene encodes CDR1 KGHDR and CDR2 SFDVKD. The J segment lost 1 base and the V segment lost 5 bases, leaving 0 bases of the junction unmatched. The CDR3 sequence is CATSGQGNTGELFF. The CDR3 DNA follows: TGTGCCACCAGTGGACAGGGGAACACCGGGGAGCTGTTTTTT.

V is TRBV19 and J is TRBJ1-5; maybe TRBD1 (5 bases). The CDR3 runs 15 residues. V dropped 7 bases and J dropped 1 base, with 14 bases sitting between them. The germline V gene encodes CDR1 LNHDA and CDR2 SQIVND (reference sequence). The CDR3 bases are TGTGCCAGTAATGGGAGGGGAGGGAGCAATCAGCCCCAGCATTTT. Protein sequence: CASNGRGGSNQPQHF.

The sample holds a few counts of this clone. The chain links TRBV5-8 to TRBJ2-3; D ambiguous. This CDR3 is built from 13 residues. V was cut by 0 bases and J by 2 bases, with 4 bases left in between. CDR1 is SGHTS, CDR2 YDEGEE, per germline. For the CDR3, the DNA is TGTGCCAGCAGCTTGGGCGCCACAGATACGCAGTATTTT. Residues: CASSLGATDTQYF.

V usage is TRBV19 and J usage is TRBJ1-6, with a weak D call TRBD1 (5 bases). V was shortened by 8 bases and J by 9 bases, with 14 bases between the two germline ends. The CDR3 runs to 13 residues. Germline V gene data show CDR1 as LNHDA and CDR2 as SQIVND (reference sequence). CDR3: CASGGLSASPLHF. The CDR3 DNA reads as TGTGCCAGTGGGGGACTTTCGGCTTCACCCCTCCACTTT.